The 7 T cell receptor beta chains in this list originate from one sample, sequenced in a study of T cell repertoires in cytomegalovirus infection (dated by TCRdb to the late 2010s). The instrument given in TCRdb is Illumina HiSeq 1500. In-frame beta chains were kept once TCRdb had trimmed the public reads at Q25 with fastp and called clones with MiXCR. Records with the same CDR3 protein are collapsed into one entry carrying the most frequent genes and DNA. The table for this sample lists more than 65,000 distinct CDR3 sequences; about 45% of them were counted only once. The top ten clonotypes cover roughly 93% of the sample. Antigen specificity for these receptors is unknown. The treatment or condition tag for this specimen amounts to: in vitro stimulation with specific CMV peptide epitopes to enrich CMV-specific T cells. Source: CD8+ T cells from cultured PBMCs, taken from culture after CMV antigen stimulation. The receptors shown here come from a human donor in good health (CMV status not recorded). Some clones in this sample may be carry-over from other donors' samples.

Only a few counts were recorded for this clonotype. This sequence joins TRBV7-9 and TRBJ2-1, with 7 bases identical to TRBD2. CDR1 and CDR2 (germline): SEHNR, FQNEAQ (reference sequence). The CDR3 has 16 residues. The junction had 9 bases not matched to a gene; V was cut back by 5 bases and J by 2 bases. CDR3 bases: TGTGCCAGCAGCCCTGGGGGGGGGTGGGCCTACAATGAGCAGTTCTTC. This gives the protein CASSPGGGWAYNEQFF.

This chain connects TRBV6-2 or TRBV6-3 to TRBJ2-1, with D hard to call. The CDR3 covers 13 residues. V was trimmed by 2 bases and J by 2 bases, leaving 4 bases between them. The germline V gene encodes CDR1 MNHEY and CDR2 SVGEGT. In DNA, the CDR3 is TGTGCCAGCAGTTACGCTACCTACAATGAGCAGTTCTTC. Its protein is CASSYATYNEQFF.

This clonotype was picked up one time. J is TRBJ1-5 and V is TRBV25-1; no clear D gene. The length of the CDR3 is 13 residues. Germline V gene lookup returns CDR1 MGHDK and CDR2 SYGVNS. V lost 0 bases to trimming and J lost 7 bases, with 7 bases between them. The CDR3 DNA reads as TGTGCCAGCAGTGAATATGGGCGACAGCCCCAGCATTTT. Translating it yields CASSEYGRQPQHF. The whole variable domain, remainder taken from reference TRBV25-1 and TRBJ1-5, is EADIYQTPRYLVIGTGKKITLECSQTMGHDKMYWYQQDPGMELHLIHYSYGVNSTEKGDLSSESTVSRIRTEHFPLTLESARPSHTSQYLCASSEYGRQPQHFGDGTRLSIL.

The chain recombines TRBV7-8 with TRBJ1-4, with D unclear. The V and J ends lost 0 bases and 0 bases respectively, with 8 bases between them. The V gene's germline CDR1 is SGHVS and CDR2 FQNEAQ. The CDR3 consists of 16 residues. The CDR3: CASSLAATATNEKLFF. In nucleotides, the CDR3 is TGTGCCAGCAGCTTAGCTGCGACTGCAACTAATGAAAAACTGTTTTTT.

This clonotype was recorded at least ten times. This chain connects TRBV7-2 to TRBJ1-4, with D perhaps matching TRBD1 (5 bases). Trimming pared 1 base from V and 0 bases from J, leaving 6 bases between. Germline values: CDR1 SGHTA, CDR2 FQGNSA. The length of the CDR3 is 15 residues. CDR3 in DNA: TGTGCCAGCAGCTTAGACAGGTCAACTAATGAAAAACTGTTTTTT. This codes for CASSLDRSTNEKLFF.

This clonotype was seen just once. The chain recombines TRBV19 with TRBJ2-7, with TRBD2 matching over 8 bases. The CDR3 consists of 14 residues. Germline CDR1 is LNHDA and CDR2 is SQIVND (reference sequence). V lost 7 bases, J lost 5 bases, and 10 bases stayed unmatched. DNA of the CDR3: TGTGCCAGTACTACCCGGGGGGGGAGTGACGAGCAGTACTTC. It specifies CASTTRGGSDEQYF. Supplemented by reference TRBV19 and TRBJ2-7, the full variable domain reads DGGITQSPKYLFRKEGQNVTLSCEQNLNHDAMYWYRQDPGQGLRLIYYSQIVNDFQKGDIAEGYSVSREKKESFPLTVTSAQKNPTAFYLCASTTRGGSDEQYFGPGTRLTVT.

This clonotype was detected a few times. The V gene is TRBV7-8, the J gene TRBJ2-5; 12 bases fit TRBD2. Trimming removed 4 bases from V and 3 bases from J; junction bases left unmatched: 6. CDR1 and CDR2 (germline): SGHVS, FQNEAQ. The length of the CDR3 is 16 residues. In nucleotides, the CDR3 is TGTGCCAGCAGCTCCGGACTAGCGGGGTGGGAAGAGACCCAGTACTTC. Its protein is CASSSGLAGWEETQYF.